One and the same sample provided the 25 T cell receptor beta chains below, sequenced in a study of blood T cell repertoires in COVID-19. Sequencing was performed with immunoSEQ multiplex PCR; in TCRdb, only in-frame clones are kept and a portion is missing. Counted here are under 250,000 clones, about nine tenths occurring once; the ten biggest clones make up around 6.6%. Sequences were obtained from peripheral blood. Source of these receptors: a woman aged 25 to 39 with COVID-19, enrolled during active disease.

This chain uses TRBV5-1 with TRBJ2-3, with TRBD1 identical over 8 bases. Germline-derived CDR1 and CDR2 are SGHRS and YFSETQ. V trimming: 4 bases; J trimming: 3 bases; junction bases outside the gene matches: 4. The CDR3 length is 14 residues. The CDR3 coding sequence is TGCGCCAGCAGCCTAGACAGGGGAACAGATACGCAGTATTTT. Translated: CASSLDRGTDTQYF.

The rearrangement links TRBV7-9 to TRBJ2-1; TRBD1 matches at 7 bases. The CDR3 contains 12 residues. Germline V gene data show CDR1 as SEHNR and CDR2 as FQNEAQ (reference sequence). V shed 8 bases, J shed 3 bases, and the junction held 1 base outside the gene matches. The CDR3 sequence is CASGDSYNEQFF. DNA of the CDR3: TGTGCCAGCGGGGACAGCTACAATGAGCAGTTCTTC.

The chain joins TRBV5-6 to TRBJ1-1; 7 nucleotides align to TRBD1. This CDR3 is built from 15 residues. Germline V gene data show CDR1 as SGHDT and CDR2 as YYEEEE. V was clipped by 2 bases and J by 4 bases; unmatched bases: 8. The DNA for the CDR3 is TGTGCCAGCAGCTTATGGAGGGGGCTGGTCACTGAAGCTTTCTTT. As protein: CASSLWRGLVTEAFF.

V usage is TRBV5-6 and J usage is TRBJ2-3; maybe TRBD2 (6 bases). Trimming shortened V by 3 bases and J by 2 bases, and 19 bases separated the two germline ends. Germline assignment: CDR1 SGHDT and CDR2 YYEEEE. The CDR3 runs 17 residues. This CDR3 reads CASSYSFRGGATDTQYF. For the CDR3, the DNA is TGTGCCAGCAGCTATAGTTTCCGTGGCGGGGCCACAGATACGCAGTATTTT.

CDR3 in amino acids: CASSTSGGRNEQFF. CDR3 in DNA: TGTGCCAGCAGTACTAGCGGGGGGAGGAATGAGCAGTTCTTC. The J gene is TRBJ2-1, the V gene TRBV7-9; 12 nucleotides line up with TRBD2. This CDR3 has 14 residues. Germline V lookup: CDR1 SEHNR, CDR2 FQNEAQ (reference sequence). Trimming at V came to 6 bases and at J to 7 bases, leaving 4 bases not matched to a gene.

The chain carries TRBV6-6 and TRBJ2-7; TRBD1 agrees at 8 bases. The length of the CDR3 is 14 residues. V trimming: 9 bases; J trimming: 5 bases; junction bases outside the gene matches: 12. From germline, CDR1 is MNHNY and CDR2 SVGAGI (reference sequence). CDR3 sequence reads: CASLRRQGHHEQYV. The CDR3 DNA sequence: TGTGCCAGTTTAAGGCGACAGGGGCATCACGAGCAGTACGTC.

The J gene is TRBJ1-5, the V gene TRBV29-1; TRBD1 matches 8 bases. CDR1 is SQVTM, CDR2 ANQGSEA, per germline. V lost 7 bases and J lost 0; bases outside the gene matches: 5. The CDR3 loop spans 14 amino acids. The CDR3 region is CSARTGNSNQPQHF. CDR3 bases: TGCAGCGCACGGACAGGGAATAGCAATCAGCCCCAGCATTTT.

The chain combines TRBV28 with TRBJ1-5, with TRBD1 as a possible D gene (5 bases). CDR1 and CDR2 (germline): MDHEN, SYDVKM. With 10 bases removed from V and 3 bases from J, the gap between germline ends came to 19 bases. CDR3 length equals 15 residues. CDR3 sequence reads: CATLGAGDNNQPQHF. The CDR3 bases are TGTGCCACCCTAGGGGCGGGGGATAACAATCAGCCCCAGCATTTT.

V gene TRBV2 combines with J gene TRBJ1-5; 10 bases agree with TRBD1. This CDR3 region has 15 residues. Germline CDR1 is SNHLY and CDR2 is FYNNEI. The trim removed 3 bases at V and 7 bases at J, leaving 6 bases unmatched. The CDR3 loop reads CASSETGGSRQPQHF. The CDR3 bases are TGTGCCAGCAGTGAGACAGGGGGCTCACGGCAGCCCCAGCATTTT.

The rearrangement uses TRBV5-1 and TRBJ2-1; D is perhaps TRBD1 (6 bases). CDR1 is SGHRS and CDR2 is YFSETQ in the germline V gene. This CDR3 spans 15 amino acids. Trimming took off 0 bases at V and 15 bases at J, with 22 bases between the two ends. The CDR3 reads CASSLGGLVGAGRFF. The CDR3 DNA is TGCGCCAGCAGCTTGGGCGGACTCGTGGGGGCTGGGCGGTTCTTC.

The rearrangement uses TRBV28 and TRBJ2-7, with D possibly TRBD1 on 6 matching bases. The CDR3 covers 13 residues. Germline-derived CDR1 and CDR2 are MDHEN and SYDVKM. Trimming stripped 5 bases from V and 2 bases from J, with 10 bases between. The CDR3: CASSESGAYEQYF. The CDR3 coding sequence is TGTGCCAGCAGTGAATCAGGGGCCTACGAGCAGTACTTC.

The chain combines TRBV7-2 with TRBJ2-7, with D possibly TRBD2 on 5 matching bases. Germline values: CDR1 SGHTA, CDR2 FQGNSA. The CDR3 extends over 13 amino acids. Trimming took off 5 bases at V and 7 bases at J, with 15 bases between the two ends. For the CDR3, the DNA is TGTGCCAGCAGCCCTCGTGTGTCGGGAGAGCAGTACGTC. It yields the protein CASSPRVSGEQYV.

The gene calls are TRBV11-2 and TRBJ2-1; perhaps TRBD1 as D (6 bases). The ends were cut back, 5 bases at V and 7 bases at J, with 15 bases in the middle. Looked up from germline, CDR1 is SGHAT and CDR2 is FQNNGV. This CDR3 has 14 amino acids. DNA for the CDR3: TGTGCCAGCAGCCGGCTCACAGGGCGAAATGAGCAGTTCTTC. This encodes CASSRLTGRNEQFF.

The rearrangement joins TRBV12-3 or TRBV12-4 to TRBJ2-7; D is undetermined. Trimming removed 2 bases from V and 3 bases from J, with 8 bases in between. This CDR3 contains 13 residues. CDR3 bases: TGTGCCAGCAGTTTATCCCCAAACTACGAGCAGTACTTC. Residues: CASSLSPNYEQYF.

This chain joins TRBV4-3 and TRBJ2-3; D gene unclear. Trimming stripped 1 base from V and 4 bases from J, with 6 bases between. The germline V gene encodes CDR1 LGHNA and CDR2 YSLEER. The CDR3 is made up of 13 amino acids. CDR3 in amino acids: CASSQGPADTQYF. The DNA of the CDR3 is TGCGCCAGCAGCCAAGGTCCGGCAGATACGCAGTATTTT.

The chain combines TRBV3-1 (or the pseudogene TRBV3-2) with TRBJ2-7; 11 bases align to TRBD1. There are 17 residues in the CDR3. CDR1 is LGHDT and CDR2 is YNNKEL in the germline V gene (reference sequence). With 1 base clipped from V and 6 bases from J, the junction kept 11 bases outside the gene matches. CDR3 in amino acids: CASSQGTPGTGGGEQYF. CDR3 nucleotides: TGTGCCAGCAGCCAAGGAACTCCCGGGACAGGGGGTGGCGAGCAGTACTTC.

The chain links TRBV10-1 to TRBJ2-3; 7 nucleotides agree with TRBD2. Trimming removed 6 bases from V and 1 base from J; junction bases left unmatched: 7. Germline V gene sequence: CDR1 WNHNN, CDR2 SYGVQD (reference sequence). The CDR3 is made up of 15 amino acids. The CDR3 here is CASSDRLAGTDTQYF. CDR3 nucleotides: TGCGCCAGCAGCGACCGACTAGCAGGCACAGATACGCAGTATTTT.

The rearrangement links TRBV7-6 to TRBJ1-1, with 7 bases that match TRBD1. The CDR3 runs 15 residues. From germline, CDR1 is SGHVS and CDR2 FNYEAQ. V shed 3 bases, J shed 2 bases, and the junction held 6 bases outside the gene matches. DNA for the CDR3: TGTGCCAGCAGCTTTAGGGGGCAGGAAAACACTGAAGCTTTCTTT. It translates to CASSFRGQENTEAFF.

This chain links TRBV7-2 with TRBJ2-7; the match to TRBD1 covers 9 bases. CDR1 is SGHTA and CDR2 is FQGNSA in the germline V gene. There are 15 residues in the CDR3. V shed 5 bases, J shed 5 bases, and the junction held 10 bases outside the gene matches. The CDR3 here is CASSLEDRGIDEQYF. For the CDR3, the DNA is TGTGCCAGCAGCCTTGAGGACAGGGGTATCGACGAGCAGTACTTC.

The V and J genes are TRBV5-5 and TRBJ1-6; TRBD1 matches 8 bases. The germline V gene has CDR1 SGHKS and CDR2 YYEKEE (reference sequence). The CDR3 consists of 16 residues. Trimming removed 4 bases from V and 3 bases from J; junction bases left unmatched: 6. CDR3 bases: TGTGCCAGCAGCCCGACCGGGACAGGCTATAATTCACCCCTCCACTTT. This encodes CASSPTGTGYNSPLHF.

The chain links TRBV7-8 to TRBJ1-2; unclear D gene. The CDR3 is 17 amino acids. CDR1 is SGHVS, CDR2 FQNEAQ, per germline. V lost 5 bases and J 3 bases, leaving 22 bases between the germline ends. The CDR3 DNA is TGTGCCAGCAGCCCCTTTGCTCGCGGCGGCTACGACTATGGCTACACCTTC. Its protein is CASSPFARGGYDYGYTF.

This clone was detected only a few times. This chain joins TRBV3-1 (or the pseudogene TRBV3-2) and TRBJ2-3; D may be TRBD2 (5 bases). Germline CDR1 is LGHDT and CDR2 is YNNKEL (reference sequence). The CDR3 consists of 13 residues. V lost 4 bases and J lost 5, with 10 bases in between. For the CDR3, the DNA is TGTGCCAGCAGCCCCCTCGGGGAAGATACGCAGTATTTT. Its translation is CASSPLGEDTQYF.

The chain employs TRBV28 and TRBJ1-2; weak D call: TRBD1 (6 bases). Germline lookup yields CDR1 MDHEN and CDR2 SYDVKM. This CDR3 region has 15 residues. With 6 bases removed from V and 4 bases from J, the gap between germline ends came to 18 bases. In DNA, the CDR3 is TGTGCCAGCAGGTGGGGGCGGGCACGGGGCTATGGCTACACCTTC. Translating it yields CASRWGRARGYGYTF.

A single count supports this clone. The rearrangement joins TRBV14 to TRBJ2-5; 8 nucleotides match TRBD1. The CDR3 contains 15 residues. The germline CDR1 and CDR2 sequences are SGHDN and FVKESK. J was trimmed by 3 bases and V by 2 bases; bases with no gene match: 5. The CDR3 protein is CASSQYETGEETQYF. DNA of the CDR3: TGTGCCAGCAGCCAATACGAGACAGGGGAAGAGACCCAGTACTTC.

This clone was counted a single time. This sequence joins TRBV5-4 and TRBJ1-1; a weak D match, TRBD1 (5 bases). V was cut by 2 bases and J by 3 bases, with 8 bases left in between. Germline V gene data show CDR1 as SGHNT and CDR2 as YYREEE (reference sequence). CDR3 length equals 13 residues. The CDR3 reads CASSFAGYTEAFF. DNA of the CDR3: TGTGCCAGCAGCTTCGCAGGGTACACTGAAGCTTTCTTT.